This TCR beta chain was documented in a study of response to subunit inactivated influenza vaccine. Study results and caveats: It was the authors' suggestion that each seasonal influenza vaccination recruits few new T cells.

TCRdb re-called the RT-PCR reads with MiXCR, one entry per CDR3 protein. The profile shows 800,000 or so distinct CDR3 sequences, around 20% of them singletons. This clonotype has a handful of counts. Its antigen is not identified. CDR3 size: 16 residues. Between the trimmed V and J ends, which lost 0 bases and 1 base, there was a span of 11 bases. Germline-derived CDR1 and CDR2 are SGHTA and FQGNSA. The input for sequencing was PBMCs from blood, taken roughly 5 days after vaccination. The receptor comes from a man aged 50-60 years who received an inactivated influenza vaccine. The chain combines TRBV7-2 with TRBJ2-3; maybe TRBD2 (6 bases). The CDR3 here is CASSLASGPRTDTQYF. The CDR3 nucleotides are TGTGCCAGCAGCTTAGCTAGCGGCCCCCGCACAGATACGCAGTATTTT. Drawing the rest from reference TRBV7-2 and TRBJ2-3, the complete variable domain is GAGVSQSPSNKVTEKGKDVELRCDPISGHTALYWYRQSLGQGLEFLIYFQGNSAPDKSGLPSDRFSAERTGGSVSTLTIQRTQQEDSAVYLCASSLASGPRTDTQYFGPGTRLTVL.